This TCR beta chain was found in a study of blood T cell repertoires in COVID-19. The wider study: The samples span acute and convalescent COVID-19 from the United States, Italy and Spain. T cells, B-cell-depleted T cells, or PBMCs supplied cDNA or gDNA.

The authors' processing: Estimation of nucleated cell counts was performed using reference gene primer amplification. Assay: immunoSEQ multiplex PCR; the TCRdb copy retains only in-frame clones and omits some. That table supplies the V and J calls and clone size; D and trimming were determined from the DNA. The table has around 170,000 clones, 84% seen once. V was trimmed by 1 base and J by 3 bases, leaving 6 bases between them. This CDR3 comprises 13 residues. Germline V gene lookup returns CDR1 MGHRA and CDR2 YSYEKL. The gene calls are TRBV4-1 and TRBJ1-1; no clear D gene. The sequence derives from a man younger than 30 with active or convalescent COVID-19. Sequenced material: peripheral blood. CDR3 sequence: CASSQVVDTEAFF. The DNA of the CDR3 is TGCGCCAGCAGCCAAGTAGTGGACACTGAAGCTTTCTTT.